Only a few counts were recorded for the clone carrying this TCR beta chain. The antigen remains unidentified. A deep-level run was used for the assay. The assay was immunoSEQ multiplex PCR, and TCRdb's table has in-frame clones only and misses some. The sample has approximately 2,000,000 clones, around 95% seen once. The V gene's germline CDR1 is SEHNR and CDR2 FQNEAQ (reference sequence). The length of the CDR3 is 12 residues. Trimming removed 5 bases from V and 4 bases from J; junction bases left unmatched: 2. Naive-designated CD8 cells lacked CD45RO, were positively enriched for CCR7, and omitted terminally differentiated effector memory CD45RA+ cells. These data come from a study of shared clonotypes between healthy human individuals. Notes on the study in general: Non-shared clonotypes were found to have lower generation probabilities than the clonotypes that were shared by all four of the sorted-subset donors.

Sequencing was carried out using naive CD8+ T cells from PBMCs. The clonotype originates from a man aged 18-30 years in good health. Some clones in this sample may be carry-over from other donors' samples. The V gene is TRBV7-9, the J gene TRBJ2-7, with TRBD1 matching 7 bases. The CDR3 DNA is TGTGCCAGCAGCGGGACAGAATACGAGCAGTACTTC. This codes for CASSGTEYEQYF.